This T cell receptor (beta chain) is drawn from a study of T-cell reconstitution after alpha-beta-depleted transplantation in children. The study, taken as a whole, reports: From newly produced T cells came most of the T-cell counts and diversity one year after transplant.

This clonotype was counted at least ten times. No antigen is known for it. Library preparation (for TCRbeta) was performed with unique molecular identifiers. One entry per CDR3 protein, called by TCRdb with MiXCR from the PCR reads. Altogether 220,000 or so distinct CDR3 sequences are present, just under 8.5% being singletons, with the ten largest covering approximately 6.3%. Germline lookup yields CDR1 MNHEY and CDR2 SVGAGI. The CDR3 loop spans 12 amino acids. V trimming: 5 bases; J trimming: 8 bases; junction bases outside the gene matches: 5. This specimen was PBMCs, mostly from graft donor cells, taken 180 days after TCRalphabeta/CD19-depleted stem cell transplant. The source is a male patient under 18 who had a stem cell transplant for acute lymphoblastic leukemia, so the T cells may come from the graft donor. The V and J genes are TRBV6-5 and TRBJ1-1; 7 nucleotides line up with TRBD1. Here the CDR3 DNA reads TGTGCCAGCAGTCGACAGGGAAAAGAAGCTTTCTTT. Its protein is CASSRQGKEAFF.